This paragraph covers one TCR beta chain sequence. The source of the sample is a study of cytomegalovirus exposure and HLA in healthy donors. V trimming: 2 bases; J trimming: 6 bases; junction bases outside the gene matches: 5. Per the germline V gene, CDR1 is MDHEN and CDR2 is SYDVKM. This CDR3 is 14 amino acids long. PCR involved 60 Vbeta and 13 Jbeta primers. Here immunoSEQ multiplex PCR was the method, and the copy in TCRdb shows in-frame clones only, minus some. Found here are 110,000 or so clones, about 72% of them singletons; the top ten hold about 5%. The rearrangement uses TRBV28 and TRBJ1-2; 8 bases match TRBD1. What was sequenced was PBMCs. The sequence derives from a man in his fifties or sixties in good health and CMV-seropositive. As DNA, the CDR3 is TGTGCCAGCAGTTTACAGGGACAGGTGAATGGCTACACCTTC. This codes for CASSLQGQVNGYTF.